The 18 T cell receptor beta chains below were found in one sample sequenced in a study of CD8 T cells in ankylosing spondylitis. A single record per CDR3 protein comes from TCRdb applying MiXCR to the 5' RACE reads. Of 150,000 to 200,000 distinct CDR3 sequences listed, roughly 13% were seen once; the top ten hold 16%. The material sequenced was blood, either unsorted or a sorted T cell fraction (not recorded which). These receptor sequences come from a male donor with ankylosing spondylitis or in good health (not recorded which).

The genes are TRBV5-6 and TRBJ2-3; 9 bases are a match to TRBD2. This CDR3 contains 17 residues. Unmatched junction bases numbered 12, after V lost 5 bases and J lost 2 bases. The germline V gene has CDR1 SGHDT and CDR2 YYEEEE. The CDR3 sequence is CASRPLPGTSYTDTQYF. The CDR3 nucleotides read TGTGCCAGCAGACCCCTACCCGGGACTAGCTACACAGATACGCAGTATTTT.

This sequence joins TRBV12-3 or TRBV12-4 and TRBJ2-2; D ambiguous. The CDR3 extends over 15 amino acids. The V end was cut by 2 bases, the J end by 0 bases, with 7 bases between. The CDR3 protein is CASSLISPNTGELFF. The CDR3, as DNA: TGTGCCAGCAGTTTAATCAGTCCGAACACCGGGGAGCTGTTTTTT.

This clonotype occurred a few times. DNA for the CDR3: TGTGCCAGCAGGCAAGGCGAGACCCACTCCTATAATTCACCCCTCCACTTT. Its translation is CASRQGETHSYNSPLHF. The chain links TRBV2 to TRBJ1-6; D is uncertain. Trimming removed 6 bases from V and 0 bases from J, with 15 bases in between. The germline V gene has CDR1 SNHLY and CDR2 FYNNEI. The CDR3 is 17 amino acids. The variable domain in full, with the rest retrieved from reference TRBV2 and TRBJ1-6, is EPEVTQTPSHQVTQMGQEVILRCVPISNHLYFYWYRQILGQKVEFLVSFYNNEISEKSEIFDDQFSVERPDGSNFTLKIRSTKLEDSAMYFCASRQGETHSYNSPLHFGNGTRLTVT.

The table lists this clonotype with many counts. The chain is built from TRBV20-1 and TRBJ2-1, with 7 positions matching TRBD2. CDR1 and CDR2 (germline): DFQATT, SNEGSKA (reference sequence). Unmatched junction bases numbered 12, after V lost 3 bases and J lost 4 bases. This CDR3 is built from 16 residues. CDR3 sequence: CSASLFGLADYNEQFF. CDR3 DNA sequence: TGCAGTGCTAGCCTGTTCGGGCTAGCGGATTACAATGAGCAGTTCTTC.

In regard to this clonotype: Since a much larger clone is just one base distant, this may be a read error. The chain combines TRBV9 with TRBJ1-1; weak D call: TRBD1 (5 bases). The CDR3 is made up of 13 amino acids. V lost 0 bases and J 3 bases, leaving 6 bases between the germline ends. Germline V gene data show CDR1 as SGDLS and CDR2 as YYNGEE. CDR3: CASSVGGYTEAFF. CDR3 sequence (DNA): TGTGCCAGCAGCGTAGGGGGGTACACTGAAGCTTTCTTT.

This clonotype showed up just a few times. The CDR3 sequence is CASGVSDTTDTQYF. DNA of the CDR3: TGTGCCAGCGGCGTCTCTGATACAACAGATACGCAGTATTTT. The V call is TRBV11-2, the J call TRBJ2-3, with unresolved D. CDR3 length: 14 amino acids. The ends were cut back, 8 bases at V and 3 bases at J, with 15 bases in the middle. Germline V gives CDR1 SGHAT, CDR2 FQNNGV.

The chain couples TRBV28 to TRBJ2-4; TRBD2 agrees at 14 bases. The germline CDR1 and CDR2 sequences are MDHEN and SYDVKM. Trimming cost V 5 bases and J 9 bases; bases outside gene matches: 15. The CDR3 contains 18 residues. The CDR3: CASSGTSGSRGPPGIQYF. As DNA, the CDR3 is TGTGCCAGCAGTGGGACTAGCGGGAGTCGAGGCCCCCCCGGCATTCAGTACTTC.

This clonotype was seen a handful of times. The V gene is TRBV7-8, the J gene TRBJ2-3, with D possibly being TRBD2 (5 bases). CDR3 length: 17 amino acids. V was trimmed by 7 bases and J by 8 bases, leaving 28 bases between them. Per germline, CDR1 SGHVS and CDR2 FQNEAQ. The CDR3 region has the DNA TGTGCCAGCATCCCCGGAGAGGGCCTTGCGGTCAGACTTACGCAGTATTTT. Protein sequence: CASIPGEGLAVRLTQYF. Together with reference TRBV7-8 and TRBJ2-3, the CDR3 gives the full variable domain: GAGVSQSPRYKVAKRGQDVALRCDPISGHVSLFWYQQALGQGPEFLTYFQNEAQLDKSGLPSDRFFAERPEGSVSTLKIQRTQQEDSAVYLCASIPGEGLAVRLTQYFGPGTRLTVL.

This clonotype was detected ten times or more. This chain joins TRBV4-2 and TRBJ2-3, with 15 positions matching TRBD2. The CDR3 is made up of 18 amino acids. V lost 4 bases, J lost 1 base, and 6 bases stayed unmatched. Germline V gives CDR1 LGHNA, CDR2 YNFKEQ. CDR3 residues: CASSPGLAGGPGTDTQYF. The CDR3 DNA follows: TGTGCCAGCAGCCCCGGACTAGCGGGGGGGCCCGGCACAGATACGCAGTATTTT.

This clonotype was counted between two and nine times. The chain employs TRBV5-5 and TRBJ2-5; D ambiguous. The CDR3 sequence is 13 residues long. V was shortened by 2 bases and J by 5 bases, with 10 bases between the two germline ends. CDR1 is SGHKS and CDR2 is YYEKEE in the germline V gene (reference sequence). CDR3 coding DNA: TGTGCCAGCAGCTTCCCAACGGAGGAGACCCAGTACTTC. It specifies CASSFPTEETQYF.

The chain carries TRBV5-5 and TRBJ1-1; D not resolved. The CDR3 is 15 amino acids. CDR1 and CDR2 from the germline V gene are SGHKS and YYEKEE (reference sequence). Trimming took 2 bases from V and 0 from J, leaving 11 bases between them. This chain's CDR3 is CASSFVAGLNTEAFF. The DNA for the CDR3 is TGTGCCAGCAGCTTCGTGGCGGGCCTGAACACTGAAGCTTTCTTT.

This clonotype was counted only a few times. The genes are TRBV4-1 and TRBJ2-3, with a tentative D call TRBD2 (5 bases). Per the germline V gene, CDR1 is MGHRA and CDR2 is YSYEKL. Trimming took 0 bases from V and 3 from J, leaving 10 bases between them. The CDR3 runs 15 residues. CDR3 sequence (DNA): TGCGCCAGCAGCCAAGAACTAGACGAGACAGATACGCAGTATTTT. Amino acid sequence: CASSQELDETDTQYF.

This clonotype was found a few times. The rearrangement joins TRBV11-3 to TRBJ1-5; the D is unclear. The CDR3 is made up of 14 amino acids. The ends were cut back, 1 base at V and 6 bases at J, with 10 bases in the middle. Germline CDR1 SGHNT, CDR2 YENEEA. CDR3 DNA: TGTGCCAGCAGCTTAGCATTTTCCGGTCAGCCCCAGCATTTT. It specifies CASSLAFSGQPQHF.

Only a few counts were recorded for this clonotype. V gene TRBV19 combines with J gene TRBJ2-7; the match to TRBD1 covers 8 bases. The CDR3 sequence is 14 residues long. Germline CDR1 reads LNHDA; CDR2 reads SQIVND (reference sequence). Trimming cost V 5 bases and J 3 bases; bases outside gene matches: 6. The DNA of the CDR3 is TGTGCCAGTAGTGCCGGGACAGGAGACTACGAGCAGTACTTC. It translates to CASSAGTGDYEQYF.

The sample holds a few counts of this clonotype. This sequence joins TRBV6-1 and TRBJ1-6; D not certain. Deletions cut 8 bases from V and 14 bases from J, with 16 bases between. The CDR3 totals 12 residues. CDR1 is MNHNS and CDR2 is SASEGT in the germline V gene. CDR3: CASREGFGALHF. Written as DNA, the CDR3 is TGTGCCAGCCGGGAGGGTTTCGGGGCCCTCCACTTT.

Here the CDR3 reads CATSGRGSSYNEQFF. The CDR3 bases are TGTGCCACCAGTGGGCGGGGGAGCTCCTACAATGAGCAGTTCTTC. The chain couples TRBV24-1 to TRBJ2-1, with 7 bases aligning to TRBD2. Trimming at V came to 5 bases and at J to 0 bases, leaving 3 bases not matched to a gene. CDR3 length equals 15 residues. The germline V gene encodes CDR1 KGHDR and CDR2 SFDVKD.

This clonotype was seen a handful of times. This chain links TRBV18 with TRBJ1-1, with TRBD1 identical over 7 bases. The CDR3 sequence is 13 residues long. Germline CDR1 and CDR2: KGHSH and LQKENI. V lost 4 bases, J lost 6 bases, and 5 bases stayed unmatched. In nucleotides, the CDR3 is TGTGCCAGCTCACTAACGACAGGGCCTGAAGCTTTCTTT. Protein sequence: CASSLTTGPEAFF.

The CDR3: CASSLYGTSTDTQYF. The CDR3 DNA reads as TGTGCCAGCAGTTTATACGGAACTAGCACAGATACGCAGTATTTT. The rearrangement joins TRBV12-3 or TRBV12-4 to TRBJ2-3, with no clear D. V was cut by 2 bases and J by 0 bases, with 9 bases left in between. The length of the CDR3 is 15 residues.